This entry features one T cell receptor beta chain sequence. The specificity of this receptor is unknown. One base away there is no much larger clone; base qualities are not given. Measured from the cysteine to the phenylalanine, the CDR3 is 15 residues long. Solely the CDR3 DNA is kept, with 45 bases framed from the first base. The junction carries 13 bases between V and J, which are trimmed by 4 bases and 1 base respectively. The germline V gene provides CDR1 SGHRS and CDR2 YFSETQ. This sample is drawn from a study of neurological immune-mediated disorders (dated by TCRdb to between 2019 and 2020). A note on the overall study: The study compared peripheral blood TCR-beta repertoires of HTLV-I-associated myelopathy (HAM/TSP) patients, multiple sclerosis patients and healthy controls using UMI-based sequencing. Longitudinal samples, technical triplicates and paired sorted CD4+ and CD8+ T-cell subsets, alongside PBMC samples, were included among the 106 TCR-beta libraries. Of the roughly 68 subjects in the cohort, some 14 were HAM/TSP patients, approximately 34 were multiple sclerosis patients, and some 20 were healthy controls.

General findings and caveats noted by the study authors: Expanded clones from different subjects shared no identical CDR3 amino acid sequences, which suggests that TCR-beta repertoires were private in all groups. The highest TCR clonal expansion was observed in HAM/TSP patients, whereas the lowest was observed in MS patients, even when compared with healthy controls.

The healthy controls were volunteers from a blood bank in Maryland, USA. Unsorted PBMC libraries were generated from 2 million PBMCs stored in RNAlater at -80 °C until RNA extraction. Peripheral blood was subjected to Ficoll-Hypaque density gradient centrifugation to isolate PBMCs, which were then cryopreserved in liquid nitrogen. cDNA synthesis used template-switch 5'RACE with a primer carrying a 10-nucleotide random unique molecular identifier tagging each TCR transcript. Each sequencing run produced over 160 million TCR-beta sequences covering 15-18 subjects. The RNeasy kit was used to extract total RNA. The KAPA Real-time Library Amplification kit was used to amplify TCR-beta VDJ regions with primers targeting the TCR constant region and the 5'RACE anchor. Sample indexes and Illumina adaptors were added in a first PCR, after which library yield was increased in a second PCR. After purification with Ampure beads, the TCR product of roughly 650 bp was size-selected on a 2% E-gel SizeSelection system. Library quality was checked on a Bioanalyzer, concentration was measured with Qubit, and libraries were quantified with the Kapa Library Quantification kit before pooling. Paired-end 2 x 150 bp sequencing of the libraries was performed on an Illumina HiSeq 2500. To increase sequence diversity, 25-30% phiX was spiked into each library pool. The paper's data handling went like this. Quality-filtered reads were processed with the UMI-based MiGEC pipeline, which removed over 75% of raw TCR sequences during error correction. VDJ genes were aligned to IMGT germline references, and each clonotype was defined by a unique CDR3 amino acid sequence together with V-J genes. Clonal expansion, Shannon diversity and CDR3 relatedness were evaluated with VDJtools (CalcPairwiseDistances, ClusterSamples), while phylogenetic trees were built in CLCbio workbench. Clones with at least 8 unique UMIs were defined as expanded, with this threshold being based on coefficient-of-variation modelling across technical triplicates. TCRdb's own reprocessing of the public reads used fastp at Q25 and MiXCR and kept productive beta chains. Each CDR3 protein appears once, grouped with its most common genes and DNA. The V and J calls and clone size come from TCRdb's table, not from the authors' own analysis. The sample table lists approximately 30,000 distinct CDR3 sequences, roughly 20% of them with a count of one. Together, the top ten hold 16% of the sample.

The receptor was isolated from a woman aged 60-75 years in good health. The sample consisted of PBMCs. Recombination connected TRBV5-1 to TRBJ2-3; a weak D assignment points to TRBD2 (6 bases agree). The sequenced DNA is TGCGCCAGCAGCCTCTCGGGAGACCGCACAGATACGCAGTATTTT. Translated, this gives CASSLSGDRTDTQYF.